Presented here are 24 T cell receptor beta chains from one specimen sequenced in a study of blood T cell repertoires in COVID-19. Here immunoSEQ multiplex PCR was the method, and the copy in TCRdb shows in-frame clones only, minus some. The table records about 190,000 clones, 85% to 90% of them present only once. Sequences were obtained from peripheral blood. The receptors derive from a woman in her 30s with active or convalescent COVID-19.

V and J are TRBV3-1 (or the pseudogene TRBV3-2) and TRBJ2-7; 9 bases line up with TRBD1. V lost 1 base to trimming and J lost 5 bases; unmatched junction nucleotides: 9. CDR3 size: 16 residues. In germline, CDR1 is LGHDT, CDR2 YNNKEL (reference sequence). CDR3 sequence reads: CASSQVPRDRVHEQYF. CDR3 nucleotides: TGTGCCAGCAGCCAAGTTCCCCGGGACAGGGTCCACGAGCAGTACTTC.

CDR3 region: CASSPRGTGDTEAFF. In DNA, the CDR3 is TGTGCCAGCTCACCTAGGGGGACAGGAGACACTGAAGCTTTCTTT. The V gene is TRBV18, the J gene TRBJ1-1; 8 positions match TRBD1. Germline lookup yields CDR1 KGHSH and CDR2 LQKENI. V lost 3 bases to trimming and J lost 3 bases; unmatched junction nucleotides: 6. The CDR3 loop spans 15 amino acids.

This clone occurred a few times. This chain joins TRBV19 and TRBJ1-1; perhaps TRBD1 as D (5 bases). This CDR3 is built from 15 residues. Germline V gives CDR1 LNHDA, CDR2 SQIVND (reference sequence). V dropped 1 base and J dropped 5 bases, with 14 bases sitting between them. The CDR3 DNA sequence: TGTGCCAGTAGTATAGGAATCTGGGGGGATACTGAAGCTTTCTTT. Protein sequence: CASSIGIWGDTEAFF.

This clone has a handful of counts. V is TRBV7-9 and J is TRBJ1-2; a possible D gene is TRBD1 (6 bases). V was shortened by 5 bases and J by 5 bases, with 12 bases between the two germline ends. Germline V gene lookup returns CDR1 SEHNR and CDR2 FQNEAQ (reference sequence). The CDR3 spans 13 residues. DNA for the CDR3: TGTGCCAGCAGCCCAGGGGACCTTTATGGCTACACCTTC. Translation: CASSPGDLYGYTF.

This rearrangement joins TRBV27 to TRBJ2-7, with 12 bases matching TRBD1. Germline CDR1 reads MNHEY; CDR2 reads SMNVEV (reference sequence). Losses at the gene ends were 6 bases for V and 5 bases for J; bases not matched to a gene: 2. The CDR3 has 13 amino acids. CDR3 sequence (DNA): TGTGCCAGCAGCCGGGACAGGGGGCACGAGCAGTACTTC. Its protein is CASSRDRGHEQYF.

As regards this clone: A read error is possible here, since a much larger clone lies one base away. V and J are TRBV9 and TRBJ1-4; the D gene is possibly TRBD1 (6 bases). In germline, CDR1 is SGDLS, CDR2 YYNGEE. The CDR3 spans 14 residues. Trimming removed 6 bases at V and 1 base at J, with 10 bases between. In DNA, the CDR3 is TGTGCCAGCAACTTACAGGGAACTAATGAAAAACTGTTTTTT. As protein: CASNLQGTNEKLFF.

This clone was observed a single time. The chain employs TRBV18 and TRBJ2-1; no clear D. Germline-derived CDR1 and CDR2 are KGHSH and LQKENI. Trimming cost V 6 bases and J 8 bases, with 8 bases left between them. The length of the CDR3 is 11 residues. Here the CDR3 DNA reads TGTGCCAGCTCCCTCCGGGATGAGCAGTTCTTC. Its translation is CASSLRDEQFF.

This sequence joins TRBV27 and TRBJ2-1, with a weak D call TRBD2 (5 bases). The CDR3 loop spans 17 amino acids. The germline V gene has CDR1 MNHEY and CDR2 SMNVEV (reference sequence). Deletions cut 0 bases from V and 1 base from J, with 13 bases between. The CDR3 loop is CASSLSSGSLSYNEQFF. CDR3 nucleotides: TGTGCCAGCAGTTTATCAAGTGGGAGTTTGTCCTACAATGAGCAGTTCTTC.

This clone appeared a few times. CDR3 sequence: CASSRNNRGLDTGELFF. DNA of the CDR3: TGCGCCAGCAGCCGAAATAACAGGGGGCTGGACACCGGGGAGCTGTTTTTT. The V call is TRBV4-1, the J call TRBJ2-2, with TRBD1 matching over 9 bases. The V segment lost 4 bases and the J segment 3 bases; nucleotides outside the gene matches: 9. Germline lookup yields CDR1 MGHRA and CDR2 YSYEKL. CDR3 size: 17 residues.

This chain joins TRBV10-1 and TRBJ2-7; a possible D gene is TRBD1 (6 bases). There are 15 residues in the CDR3. V lost 2 bases and J lost 1, with 12 bases in between. Germline values: CDR1 WNHNN, CDR2 SYGVQD (reference sequence). The CDR3 DNA sequence: TGCGCCAGCAGTGAGATTGGAGGACAGTCCTACGAGCAGTACTTC. This translates into CASSEIGGQSYEQYF.

This chain joins TRBV28 and TRBJ2-3; 15 bases are a match to TRBD2. The V gene's germline CDR1 is MDHEN and CDR2 SYDVKM. V lost 5 bases, J lost 3 bases, and 3 bases stayed unmatched. The CDR3 length is 16 residues. The CDR3 DNA follows: TGTGCCAGCAGTGGGGGGACTAGCGGGAGGACAGATACGCAGTATTTT. It is translated as CASSGGTSGRTDTQYF. Full variable domain (outside the CDR3, taken from reference TRBV28 and TRBJ2-3): DVKVTQSSRYLVKRTGEKVFLECVQDMDHENMFWYRQDPGLGLRLIYFSYDVKMKEKGDIPEGYSVSREKKERFSLILESASTNQTSMYLCASSGGTSGRTDTQYFGPGTRLTVL.

CDR3: CASRRTGDKRAEAFF. For the CDR3, the DNA is TGCGCCAGCAGGCGCACCGGGGACAAAAGGGCTGAAGCTTTCTTT. V and J are TRBV4-1 and TRBJ1-1; weak D call: TRBD1 (6 bases). The V gene's germline CDR1 is MGHRA and CDR2 YSYEKL. Trimming cost V 6 bases and J 6 bases, with 20 bases left between them. The CDR3 is made up of 15 amino acids.

J is TRBJ1-5 and V is TRBV2; TRBD1 matches at 8 bases. This CDR3 region has 12 residues. The junction had 0 bases not matched to a gene; V was cut back by 7 bases and J by 4 bases. The germline CDR1 and CDR2 sequences are SNHLY and FYNNEI. This chain's CDR3 is CASNRGNQPQHF. CDR3 bases: TGTGCCAGCAACAGGGGGAATCAGCCCCAGCATTTT.

V and J are TRBV5-1 and TRBJ2-1; D is ambiguous. The germline gives CDR1 SGHRS, CDR2 YFSETQ. This CDR3 is 14 amino acids long. V lost 5 bases and J 1 base, leaving 10 bases between the germline ends. The CDR3 DNA follows: TGCGCCAGCAGATTAGTCCGGTCCTACAATGAGCAGTTCTTC. This gives the protein CASRLVRSYNEQFF.

The chain is built from TRBV27 and TRBJ2-2; 8 nucleotides align to TRBD1. With 0 bases clipped from V and 3 bases from J, the junction kept 12 bases outside the gene matches. The CDR3 spans 19 residues. CDR1 is MNHEY, CDR2 SMNVEV, per germline (reference sequence). The CDR3, as DNA: TGTGCCAGCAGTTTATCCCCGACGACAAAACAGGGGGACACCGGGGAGCTGTTTTTT. Protein product: CASSLSPTTKQGDTGELFF.

The chain links TRBV18 to TRBJ2-4; 8 positions agree with TRBD2. CDR3 length: 15 residues. Trimming removed 3 bases from V and 6 bases from J; junction bases left unmatched: 7. CDR1 KGHSH and CDR2 LQKENI come from the germline V gene. The CDR3 DNA sequence: TGTGCCAGCTCACCCTGGACTAGCCTTGGAAACATTCAGTACTTC. Protein sequence: CASSPWTSLGNIQYF.

This rearrangement joins TRBV28 to TRBJ2-7, with 9 bases identical to TRBD1. The CDR3 consists of 15 residues. In germline, CDR1 is MDHEN, CDR2 SYDVKM. With V trimmed by 5 bases and J by 6 bases, 11 bases remained unmatched. As DNA, the CDR3 is TGTGCCAGCAGTCGCTCCCGGGACAGGGTTGGCGAGCAGTACTTC. It is translated as CASSRSRDRVGEQYF.

The V call is TRBV19, the J call TRBJ1-3, with D unclear. V lost 6 bases and J lost 1, with 10 bases in between. This CDR3 contains 14 residues. Germline V CDR1 and CDR2: LNHDA, SQIVND (reference sequence). The CDR3 loop is CASRSHGSGNTIYF. The DNA for the CDR3 is TGTGCCAGTAGATCACATGGTTCTGGAAACACCATATATTTT.

The chain joins TRBV19 to TRBJ1-2, with TRBD1 matching over 9 bases. With V trimmed by 3 bases and J by 8 bases, 10 bases remained unmatched. This CDR3 is 15 amino acids long. Per the germline V gene, CDR1 is LNHDA and CDR2 is SQIVND (reference sequence). This CDR3 reads CASSMAPQGAYGYTF. The CDR3 nucleotides read TGTGCCAGTAGTATGGCCCCACAGGGGGCATACGGCTACACCTTC.

CDR3 nucleotides: TGTGCCAGCAGCTTTGACTTGGAGACCCAGTACTTC. It yields the protein CASSFDLETQYF. The rearrangement links TRBV5-4 to TRBJ2-5; D is unresolved. V gave up 2 bases and J gave up 5 bases, with 7 bases separating them. The germline V gene encodes CDR1 SGHNT and CDR2 YYREEE (reference sequence). This CDR3 comprises 12 residues.

The CDR3 here is CASSRSGNTIYF. CDR3 nucleotide sequence: TGTGCCAGCAGCCGAAGCGGAAACACCATATATTTT. The rearrangement uses TRBV3-1 (or the pseudogene TRBV3-2) and TRBJ1-3, with D uncertain. Trimming left V 4 bases short and J 4 bases short, with 5 bases between. Germline V gene lookup returns CDR1 LGHDT and CDR2 YNNKEL (reference sequence). The CDR3 is 12 amino acids.

The chain links TRBV2 to TRBJ2-7, with 9 bases aligning to TRBD1. Per the germline V gene, CDR1 is SNHLY and CDR2 is FYNNEI. The CDR3 totals 15 residues. Losses at the gene ends were 7 bases for V and 3 bases for J; bases not matched to a gene: 10. The CDR3 DNA is TGTGCCAGCAACCTAGGACAGGGGATCTACTACGAGCAGTACTTC. It translates to CASNLGQGIYYEQYF.

The rearrangement uses TRBV5-1 and TRBJ1-4, with a weak D call TRBD1 (5 bases). This CDR3 comprises 15 residues. Deletions cut 3 bases from V and 11 bases from J, with 20 bases between. CDR1 SGHRS and CDR2 YFSETQ come from the germline V gene. The chain's CDR3 is CASSSLGDLEGKLFF. For the CDR3, the DNA is TGCGCCAGCAGCTCGCTTGGGGACTTGGAGGGGAAACTGTTTTTT.

The rearrangement joins TRBV6-5 to TRBJ1-1; 10 bases map to TRBD1. V lost 0 bases, J lost 5 bases, and 6 bases stayed unmatched. The CDR3 covers 16 residues. CDR1 and CDR2 from the germline V gene are MNHEY and SVGAGI. CDR3 residues: CASSYSGTGVGTEAFF. The DNA of the CDR3 is TGTGCCAGCAGTTACTCGGGGACAGGGGTGGGAACTGAAGCTTTCTTT.